This TCR beta chain was sequenced during a study of molecular identifiers for immune sequencing clone quantification. Germline assignment: CDR1 DFQATT and CDR2 SNEGSKA (reference sequence). The CDR3 length is 14 residues. J lost 1 base, V lost 5 bases, and 1 base had no gene match. Methods described previously were used for bulk TCR libraries, and listed TCR primers were applied. One entry per CDR3 protein results from TCRdb running MiXCR on the PCR reads. The table lists under 350,000 distinct CDR3 sequences, 24% of them singletons. This clonotype was observed a few times. The chain has TRBV20-1 and TRBJ2-2, with TRBD1 matching 10 bases. The clonotype comes from a human donor in good health. Some libraries in this study had Jurkat cell RNA spiked in. Sequencing was carried out using naive CD8+ T cells from blood, with Jurkat cell RNA spiked in. The sample's subset: FACS-sorted CD8+CD4-CCR7+CD45RA+ naive T cells. CDR3 coding DNA: TGCAGTGCTTGGGACAGGGGGAACACCGGGGAGCTGTTTTTT. It encodes CSAWDRGNTGELFF.